This T cell receptor (beta chain) was identified in a study of OX40 agonist ivuxolimab in advanced cancers. Across the whole study: The study enrolled dose-escalation patients with hepatocellular carcinoma, melanoma, renal cell or head and neck cancer.

This table comes from immunoSEQ multiplex PCR, and its TCRdb copy is limited to in-frame clones, with some not included. Found here are 50,000 or so clones, 75% to 90% of them singletons; the top ten hold 0.75%. This clone was seen once. CDR1 is LNHDA and CDR2 is SQIVND in the germline V gene (reference sequence). The V gene lost 0 bases and the J gene lost 2 bases, with 12 bases spanning the gap. The CDR3 is 16 amino acids. The TCR sequence derives from an adult with an advanced solid tumor such as melanoma, head and neck, liver or kidney cancer. The chain couples TRBV19 to TRBJ2-3; a weak D match, TRBD1 (6 bases). The source material was CD4+ or CD8+ T cells sorted from blood, sampled in a trial of the OX40 agonist ivuxolimab. This CDR3 reads CASSIEGAGVTDTQYF. In DNA, the CDR3 is TGTGCCAGTAGTATAGAGGGGGCCGGAGTCACAGATACGCAGTATTTT.